A selection of T cell receptor beta chains follows, all from one sample in a study of T cells after yellow fever vaccination. Each CDR3 protein gets one entry after TCRdb re-called the 5' RACE reads with MiXCR. The sample includes about 340,000 distinct CDR3 sequences, roughly 8.7% of them seen just once. The source was PBMCs, collected on the day of the first yellow fever vaccination. These receptors were obtained from a man between 18 and 35 years old who received the YFV17D yellow fever vaccine. Each CDR3 is given with its conserved first and last residue. The D gene is left open where the match is weak. Part of the rows lack a size; the others show once, few, many or a class for expanded clones.

TRBJ1-1	few	TRBV6-2/TRBV6-3	NA	TGTGCCAGCAGTTACTCTCCCTTGGGCGGCCGCGAAGAAGCTTTCTTT	CASSYSPLGGREEAFF
TRBJ1-1	NA	TRBV29-1	NA	TGCAGCGTGAACCGAGGGTTGCGAGATACTGAAGCTTTCTTT	CSVNRGLRDTEAFF
TRBJ2-3	few	TRBV2	TRBD2	TGTGCCAGCGGGAGGGATGTCACAGATACGCAGTATTTT	CASGRDVTDTQYF
TRBJ1-1	NA	TRBV20-1	NA	TGCAGTGCTAGAGATCCCCCTCTGAACACTGAAGCTTTCTTT	CSARDPPLNTEAFF
TRBJ2-1	NA	TRBV5-1	NA	TGCGCCAGCGGAAAGACGGGGGCGCATTACAATGAGCAGTTCTTC	CASGKTGAHYNEQFF
TRBJ2-5	NA	TRBV5-1	NA	TGCGCCAGCAGCGAATTTCCGGAGCGGGCTCCCGGGGAGACCCAGTACTTC	CASSEFPERAPGETQYF
TRBJ1-4	few	TRBV6-2/TRBV6-3	TRBD1	TGTGCCAGCCGCCCGGGACAGGGGAACGAAAAACTGTTTTTT	CASRPGQGNEKLFF
TRBJ1-1	few	TRBV9	TRBD1	TGTGCCAGCAGCGTAGAACACAGGGGGAATGCTTTCTTT	CASSVEHRGNAFF
TRBJ1-5	many	TRBV27	NA	TGTGCCAGCAGTTTAAGCGCAAACAGAAATCAGCCCCAGCATTTT	CASSLSANRNQPQHF
TRBJ2-5	few	TRBV20-1	NA	TGCAGTGCTAGAACTAGGTTAATCCAAAGGGAGACCCAGTACTTC	CSARTRLIQRETQYF
TRBJ1-1	NA	TRBV18	NA	TGTGCCAGCTCGCCGGGACAACTACCGAACACTGAAGCTTTCTTT	CASSPGQLPNTEAFF
TRBJ2-7	NA	TRBV19	TRBD2	TGTGCCAGTAGCCTCACGCGGGGGAGCGCCCTGGAGCAGTACTTC	CASSLTRGSALEQYF
TRBJ1-1	many	TRBV15	NA	TGTGCCACCACGCGTGACTTGAACACTGAAGCTTTCTTT	CATTRDLNTEAFF
TRBJ2-2	few	TRBV28	NA	TGTGCCAGCAGTTTTACCGGAGCGAACACCGGGGAGCTGTTTTTT	CASSFTGANTGELFF
TRBJ1-2	few	TRBV7-2	NA	TGTGCCAGCAGCCCAAGGGAGAAGGGTGGCTACACCTTC	CASSPREKGGYTF
TRBJ2-1	NA	TRBV28	NA	TGTGCCAACTCAAGGAGCTCCTACAATGAGCAGTTCTTC	CANSRSSYNEQFF
TRBJ1-4	many	TRBV4-1	NA	TGCGCCAGCAGCGAAGACCGGTCCCGGCTGTTTTTT	CASSEDRSRLFF
TRBJ2-2	NA	TRBV7-9	NA	TGTGCCAGCAGTCGGGACCGGCGAAGAGACACCGGGGAGCTGTTTTTT	CASSRDRRRDTGELFF
TRBJ2-3	NA	TRBV7-2	NA	TGTGCCAGCAGCCCCCACTATCCAACCACAGATACGCAGTATTTT	CASSPHYPTTDTQYF
TRBJ2-3	few	TRBV7-9	NA	TGTGCCAGCAGCTTAGTCGTCGGGGAGGAGACAGATACGCAGTATTTT	CASSLVVGEETDTQYF
TRBJ2-3	NA	TRBV29-1	NA	TGCAGCGTTGGAGTGCGTCCAAATACGCAGTATTTT	CSVGVRPNTQYF
TRBJ2-4	NA	TRBV27	NA	TGTGCCAGCAGTTCTCCCCTAAGGCTAGCCAAAAACATTCAGTACTTC	CASSSPLRLAKNIQYF
TRBJ2-5	many	TRBV5-6	TRBD2	TGTGCCAGCAGCGTCCTTGCGGGCGGGGGGAACCAAGAGACCCAGTACTTC	CASSVLAGGGNQETQYF
TRBJ2-3	NA	TRBV19	NA	TGTGCCAGTAGTATAGGAACAGGGATGAGGACAGATACGCAGTATTTT	CASSIGTGMRTDTQYF
TRBJ2-7	few	TRBV19	TRBD2	TGTGCCAGTAGTATATCGGGAGGCTGGGCCTACGAGCAGTACTTC	CASSISGGWAYEQYF
TRBJ1-1	NA	TRBV5-8	NA	TGTGCCAGCACCACGCGGGGGCCCGAAGCTTTCTTT	CASTTRGPEAFF
TRBJ1-1	many	TRBV7-9	NA	TGTGCCAGCAGCCTGAGTCTAGGGGGGAACACTGAAGCTTTCTTT	CASSLSLGGNTEAFF